The 29 T cell receptor beta chains listed next were all sequenced from one sample in a study of blood T cell repertoires in COVID-19. Generated by immunoSEQ multiplex PCR, the TCRdb table keeps only in-frame clones and is missing some. The table has about 80,000 clones, 82% seen once; the top ten hold 27%. Sequencing used peripheral blood. The source of these receptors is a human donor in a cohort sampled during active COVID-19.

The chain has TRBV7-8 and TRBJ2-3; no reliable D call. CDR1 and CDR2 (germline): SGHVS, FQNEAQ. This CDR3 region has 17 residues. V was pared by 4 bases and J by 2 bases, with 19 bases between. For the CDR3, the DNA is TGTGCCAGCAGCTCCCAGCCCGACAACCCTTTCACAGATACGCAGTATTTT. Encoded protein: CASSSQPDNPFTDTQYF.

This clone was found a few times. V usage is TRBV19 and J usage is TRBJ1-6; TRBD1 aligns across 7 bases. The V segment lost 5 bases and the J segment 9 bases; nucleotides outside the gene matches: 10. The germline CDR1 and CDR2 sequences are LNHDA and SQIVND (reference sequence). The CDR3 is made up of 15 amino acids. DNA for the CDR3: TGTGCCAGTAGTGTGAATCAGGGGGTCGGTTCACCCCTCCACTTT. Translating gives CASSVNQGVGSPLHF.

V gene TRBV5-1 combines with J gene TRBJ2-3, with unresolved D. Trimming shortened V by 0 bases and J by 1 base, and 12 bases separated the two germline ends. The CDR3 has 16 residues. Per germline, CDR1 SGHRS and CDR2 YFSETQ. The CDR3 DNA reads TGCGCCAGCAGCTTGGTTACGGTGTCCGGCACAGATACGCAGTATTTT. This codes for CASSLVTVSGTDTQYF.

V usage is TRBV29-1 and J usage is TRBJ2-2, with TRBD1 matching over 9 bases. The CDR3 consists of 13 residues. Trimming removed 7 bases from V and 4 bases from J; junction bases left unmatched: 4. Germline V gene sequence: CDR1 SQVTM, CDR2 ANQGSEA. The CDR3 DNA follows: TGCAGCGCCGGGACAGGGCCCACCGGGGAGCTGTTTTTT. This gives the protein CSAGTGPTGELFF.

This chain uses TRBV7-9 with TRBJ2-5, with 10 positions matching TRBD2. The CDR3 consists of 16 residues. Unmatched junction bases numbered 6, after V lost 1 base and J lost 4 bases. The germline CDR1 and CDR2 sequences are SEHNR and FQNEAQ (reference sequence). The CDR3 here is CASSLGTSGVVETQYF. CDR3 coding DNA: TGTGCCAGCAGCTTAGGCACTAGCGGGGTGGTAGAGACCCAGTACTTC.

The rearrangement joins TRBV7-8 to TRBJ1-1, with D unresolved. Germline V CDR1 and CDR2: SGHVS, FQNEAQ. Trimming took 4 bases from V and 6 from J, leaving 12 bases between them. The CDR3 loop spans 13 amino acids. The CDR3 DNA reads TGTGCCAGCAGCTCCCGCCACCAGGCTGAAGCTTTCTTT. It codes for CASSSRHQAEAFF.

CDR3 nucleotide sequence: TGTGCCAGCAGTGTGGGGCAGGGGGGTTGGTACCAAGAGACCCAGTACTTC. Translation gives CASSVGQGGWYQETQYF. The V call is TRBV2, the J call TRBJ2-5; TRBD1 might be the D (7 bases). The V end lost 4 bases, the J end lost 0 bases, and 18 bases lay between the germline ends. The length of the CDR3 is 17 residues. CDR1 SNHLY and CDR2 FYNNEI come from the germline V gene. Looking up the rest from reference TRBV2 and TRBJ2-5 gives the full variable domain: EPEVTQTPSHQVTQMGQEVILRCVPISNHLYFYWYRQILGQKVEFLVSFYNNEISEKSEIFDDQFSVERPDGSNFTLKIRSTKLEDSAMYFCASSVGQGGWYQETQYFGPGTRLLVL.

This clone was seen just once. The chain combines TRBV3-1 (or the pseudogene TRBV3-2) with TRBJ2-5; D not certain. Germline-derived CDR1 and CDR2 are LGHDT and YNNKEL (reference sequence). The V gene lost 2 bases and the J gene lost 0 bases, with 10 bases spanning the gap. The CDR3 contains 15 residues. CDR3 protein: CASSQNYGYQETQYF. CDR3 in DNA: TGTGCCAGCAGCCAAAACTATGGGTACCAAGAGACCCAGTACTTC.

V and J are TRBV7-9 and TRBJ1-6, with 8 positions matching TRBD1. V dropped 5 bases and J dropped 7; count of bases not matched to a gene: 4. CDR1 is SEHNR, CDR2 FQNEAQ, per germline (reference sequence). The CDR3 has 14 residues. The CDR3 DNA sequence: TGTGCCAGCAGCAAGTGGACAGGGAATTCACCCCTCCACTTT. Translation gives CASSKWTGNSPLHF.

V and J are TRBV6-5 and TRBJ1-5; no firm D call. CDR1 MNHEY and CDR2 SVGAGI come from the germline V gene. The CDR3 totals 13 residues. Between the trimmed V and J ends, which lost 4 bases and 0 bases, there was a span of 4 bases. CDR3 nucleotides: TGTGCCAGCAGTTTCGGTAGCAATCAGCCCCAGCATTTT. Amino acids: CASSFGSNQPQHF.

The V gene is TRBV19, the J gene TRBJ2-3; D might be TRBD1 (6 bases). Germline-derived CDR1 and CDR2 are LNHDA and SQIVND (reference sequence). The CDR3 extends over 14 amino acids. Trimming took off 5 bases at V and 0 bases at J, with 9 bases between the two ends. The CDR3 is CASSWGLSTDTQYF. The CDR3 DNA sequence: TGTGCCAGTAGTTGGGGGCTAAGCACAGATACGCAGTATTTT.

V and J are TRBV2 and TRBJ2-1; the match to TRBD1 covers 9 bases. J lost 4 bases, V lost 5 bases, and 3 bases had no gene match. In germline, CDR1 is SNHLY, CDR2 FYNNEI. There are 14 residues in the CDR3. The CDR3, as DNA: TGTGCCAGCAGTACGGGACAGGGATACAATGAGCAGTTCTTC. As protein: CASSTGQGYNEQFF.

This sequence joins TRBV5-1 and TRBJ1-2, with TRBD1 matching 9 bases. There are 17 residues in the CDR3. In germline, CDR1 is SGHRS, CDR2 YFSETQ. V gave up 1 base and J gave up 5 bases; unmatched junction bases: 12. The CDR3 is CASSLIFRRDRVYGYTF. The CDR3 DNA follows: TGCGCCAGCAGCTTGATCTTCCGGAGGGACAGGGTATATGGCTACACCTTC.

This rearrangement joins TRBV30 to TRBJ1-2, with D maybe TRBD1 (6 bases). Germline V gene lookup returns CDR1 GTSNPN and CDR2 SVGIG (reference sequence). The CDR3 is 11 residues long. The V end lost 6 bases, the J end lost 5 bases, and 10 bases lay between the germline ends. CDR3 in amino acids: CACWGQYGYTF. In nucleotides, the CDR3 is TGTGCCTGCTGGGGGCAGTATGGCTACACCTTC. The variable domain in full, with the rest retrieved from reference TRBV30 and TRBJ1-2, is SQTIHQWPATLVQPVGSPLSLECTVEGTSNPNLYWYRQAAGRGLQLLFYSVGIGQISSEVPQNLSASRPQDRQFILSSKKLLLSDSGFYLCACWGQYGYTFGSGTRLTVV.

The rearrangement uses TRBV5-6 and TRBJ1-6; a possible D gene is TRBD1 (6 bases). Trimming stripped 4 bases from V and 9 bases from J, with 14 bases between. Germline CDR1 reads SGHDT; CDR2 reads YYEEEE. CDR3 length equals 14 residues. CDR3 DNA: TGTGCCAGCAGCCTCGGGGAAGGGGGTTCACCCCTCCACTTT. The encoded protein is CASSLGEGGSPLHF. The whole variable domain, remainder taken from reference TRBV5-6 and TRBJ1-6, is DAGVTQSPTHLIKTRGQQVTLRCSPKSGHDTVSWYQQALGQGPQFIFQYYEEEERQRGNFPDRFSGHQFPNYSSELNVNALLLGDSALYLCASSLGEGGSPLHFGNGTRLTVT.

The DNA for the CDR3 is TGTGCCACCCGGCAAGGGGGAGCAACTAATGAAAAACTGTTTTTT. It yields the protein CATRQGGATNEKLFF. This chain connects TRBV15 to TRBJ1-4; D might be TRBD1 (6 bases). This CDR3 is 15 amino acids long. Deletions cut 8 bases from V and 0 bases from J, with 13 bases between. CDR1 is LNHNV, CDR2 YYDKDF, per germline (reference sequence).

This chain connects TRBV7-8 to TRBJ2-1, with TRBD1 as a possible D gene (6 bases). The CDR3 has 14 residues. Trimming left V 4 bases short and J 4 bases short, with 11 bases between. Germline V gene data show CDR1 as SGHVS and CDR2 as FQNEAQ. For the CDR3, the DNA is TGTGCCAGCAGCTACCCCGGACAGTACAATGAGCAGTTCTTC. Translating it yields CASSYPGQYNEQFF.

This chain connects TRBV13 to TRBJ2-3; 10 bases fit TRBD2. With 5 bases clipped from V and 8 bases from J, the junction kept 7 bases outside the gene matches. Germline CDR1 PRHDT, CDR2 FYEKMQ (reference sequence). This CDR3 is built from 14 residues. CDR3 sequence: CASSELAGKGTQYF. CDR3 nucleotide sequence: TGTGCCAGCAGCGAACTAGCGGGGAAAGGTACGCAGTATTTT.

The chain joins TRBV5-1 to TRBJ1-6; D is perhaps TRBD1 (5 bases). V was pared by 0 bases and J by 5 bases, with 12 bases between. Looked up from germline, CDR1 is SGHRS and CDR2 is YFSETQ. This CDR3 region has 16 residues. DNA for the CDR3: TGCGCCAGCAGCTTGGCCGGGGGTGGGAATAATTCACCCCTCCACTTT. Its translation is CASSLAGGGNNSPLHF.

This chain connects TRBV11-2 to TRBJ1-2; D unresolved. V dropped 2 bases and J dropped 2 bases, with 9 bases sitting between them. The CDR3 runs to 14 residues. The germline CDR1 and CDR2 sequences are SGHAT and FQNNGV. The CDR3 bases are TGTGCCAGCAGCTTAAAAACCGGGAACTATGGCTACACCTTC. This codes for CASSLKTGNYGYTF.

The V and J genes are TRBV7-3 and TRBJ2-5, with D possibly being TRBD1 (6 bases). Germline assignment: CDR1 SGHTA and CDR2 FQGTGA. The V and J ends lost 2 bases and 5 bases respectively, with 9 bases between them. The CDR3 has 13 residues. CDR3 amino acids: CASSLLTGETQYF. The CDR3, as DNA: TGTGCCAGCAGCTTACTTACAGGGGAGACCCAGTACTTC.

The chain recombines TRBV3-1 (or the pseudogene TRBV3-2) with TRBJ2-3; D call uncertain. Germline assignment: CDR1 LGHDT and CDR2 YNNKEL (reference sequence). V was clipped by 2 bases and J by 1 base, with 10 bases between them. The CDR3 is 15 residues long. The CDR3 here is CASSQRGPGTDTQYF. The CDR3 nucleotides are TGTGCCAGCAGCCAACGCGGCCCCGGCACAGATACGCAGTATTTT.

This clone has at least ten counts. This chain uses TRBV28 with TRBJ1-5; D gene ambiguous. The ends were cut back, 3 bases at V and 7 bases at J, with 16 bases in the middle. Germline CDR1 and CDR2: MDHEN and SYDVKM. The CDR3 length is 15 residues. Here the CDR3 reads CASSFGGKFAQPQHF. CDR3 nucleotides: TGTGCCAGCAGTTTTGGAGGGAAGTTCGCCCAGCCCCAGCATTTT.

The chain joins TRBV5-6 to TRBJ1-5, with D possibly being TRBD1 (5 bases). Trimming removed 4 bases from V and 3 bases from J, with 17 bases in between. Germline loops: CDR1 SGHDT, CDR2 YYEEEE. The CDR3 is made up of 16 amino acids. The CDR3 coding sequence is TGTGCCAGCAGCGGTGGGACCGGGGGGTACAATCAGCCCCAGCATTTT. Protein product: CASSGGTGGYNQPQHF.

The chain uses TRBV5-1 and TRBJ2-7, with D perhaps matching TRBD1 (6 bases). CDR1 is SGHRS, CDR2 YFSETQ, per germline. V was trimmed by 3 bases and J by 3 bases, leaving 13 bases between them. The CDR3 has 14 amino acids. The CDR3 nucleotides read TGCGCCAGCAGCTCGCTGGGGGCCCACTACGAGCAGTACTTC. It translates to CASSSLGAHYEQYF.

The chain joins TRBV5-1 to TRBJ2-5, with D perhaps matching TRBD1 (5 bases). This CDR3 contains 15 residues. Per the germline V gene, CDR1 is SGHRS and CDR2 is YFSETQ. Trimming took off 1 base at V and 1 base at J, with 11 bases between the two ends. The CDR3 loop is CASSLWGDSQETQYF. For the CDR3, the DNA is TGCGCCAGCAGCTTGTGGGGTGACAGCCAAGAGACCCAGTACTTC.

CDR3 coding DNA: TGTGCCAGCGTTAAGCCTAGCGGGGGCCCTGGTTCTAATGAGCAGTTCTTC. Amino acid sequence: CASVKPSGGPGSNEQFF. The chain is built from TRBV28 and TRBJ2-1; the match to TRBD2 covers 10 bases. Trimming took 8 bases from V and 7 from J; bases not matched to a gene: 17. From germline, CDR1 is MDHEN and CDR2 SYDVKM. The CDR3 runs 17 residues.

Here the CDR3 reads CASSQVLGQSIYGYTF. CDR3 sequence (DNA): TGCGCCAGCAGCCAAGTTCTTGGCCAGTCCATCTATGGCTACACCTTC. The gene calls are TRBV4-1 and TRBJ1-2, with D unresolved. Per germline, CDR1 MGHRA and CDR2 YSYEKL. Trimming took off 1 base at V and 4 bases at J, with 16 bases between the two ends. This CDR3 has 16 amino acids.

V and J are TRBV7-9 and TRBJ1-2; D uncertain. Trimming shortened V by 5 bases and J by 3 bases, and 16 bases separated the two germline ends. This CDR3 spans 15 amino acids. Per the germline V gene, CDR1 is SEHNR and CDR2 is FQNEAQ (reference sequence). Here the CDR3 reads CASSPDPRWDYGYTF. The CDR3 DNA reads as TGTGCCAGCAGCCCCGACCCTAGATGGGACTATGGCTACACCTTC.